The rows below give T cell receptor beta chains drawn from one sample of a study of post-analysis software for immune sequencing data. TCRdb itself ran the PCR reads through MiXCR, one entry per CDR3 protein. The sample includes approximately 570,000 distinct CDR3 sequences, roughly two fifths of them seen just once. Specimen: blood. All receptors come from a girl between 5 and 17 years old with multiple sclerosis. The CDR3 runs from the conserved cysteine through the conserved F or W. D genes are given only for firm matches. Expanded clones are given a class, and other clones once, few, many or no size at all.

V gene	J gene	D gene	clone size	CDR3 protein	CDR3 DNA
TRBV7-8	TRBJ1-2	NA	NA	CASRQRGAHGYTF	TGTGCCAGCAGACAAAGGGGGGCTCATGGCTACACCTTC
TRBV3-1	TRBJ2-1	TRBD2	NA	CASSQLAGGLNPKQFF	TGTGCCAGCAGCCAACTAGCGGGAGGACTAAACCCAAAGCAGTTCTTC
TRBV6-1	TRBJ2-4	TRBD1	NA	CASSRQGANIQYF	TGTGCCAGCAGCAGACAGGGGGCAAACATTCAGTACTTC
TRBV13	TRBJ2-7	TRBD2	few	CASTQGLAGDGGEQYF	TGTGCCAGCACCCAGGGACTAGCGGGAGATGGAGGCGAGCAGTACTTC
TRBV5-1	TRBJ2-1	NA	NA	CASSLILENEQFF	TGCGCCAGCAGCTTGATACTTGAGAATGAGCAGTTCTTC
TRBV12-3/TRBV12-4	TRBJ1-2	NA	once	CASSLGRVLYGYTF	TGTGCCAGCAGTTTAGGCCGGGTACTCTATGGCTACACCTTC
TRBV12-3/TRBV12-4	TRBJ1-5	NA	NA	CASSLGVLTQHF	TGTGCCAGCAGTTTGGGGGTCCTGACCCAGCATTTT
TRBV7-9	TRBJ2-6	TRBD1	few	CASSPRDRAPMASGANVLTF	TGTGCCAGCAGCCCCCGGGACAGGGCTCCGATGGCCTCCGGGGCCAACGTCCTGACTTTC
TRBV6-1	TRBJ2-1	TRBD1	few	CASSSPGTGVLGGNEQFF	TGTGCCAGCAGTAGCCCCGGGACAGGGGTATTAGGTGGTAATGAGCAGTTCTTC
TRBV7-6	TRBJ2-1	TRBD1	NA	CASSYVGGGGPHHEQFF	TGTGCCAGCAGCTATGTAGGGGGCGGTGGACCCCATCATGAGCAGTTCTTC
TRBV20-1	TRBJ2-1	TRBD1	few	CSARSGTADYNEQFF	TGCAGTGCTAGATCCGGGACAGCCGATTACAATGAGCAGTTCTTC
TRBV12-3/TRBV12-4	TRBJ2-7	NA	NA	CASSSVRTYEQYF	TGTGCCAGCAGTTCGGTGAGAACCTACGAGCAGTACTTC
TRBV29-1	TRBJ1-1	NA	NA	CSVGTYYTEAFF	TGCAGCGTTGGGACATATTACACTGAAGCTTTCTTT
TRBV5-4	TRBJ2-5	TRBD1	NA	CASSNRTGQETQYF	TGTGCCAGCAGCAACCGGACAGGGCAAGAGACCCAGTACTTC
TRBV12-3/TRBV12-4	TRBJ2-3	TRBD2	NA	CASSFGGLASDTQYF	TGTGCCAGCAGTTTCGGAGGACTAGCGTCAGATACGCAGTATTTT
TRBV20-1	TRBJ2-1	TRBD1	NA	CSAKRGLYEQFF	TGCAGTGCTAAGAGGGGGCTGTATGAGCAGTTCTTC
TRBV7-9	TRBJ2-3	NA	NA	CASSPAASVDTQYF	TGTGCCAGCAGCCCGGCGGCTAGCGTTGATACGCAGTATTTT